Listed here are 10 T cell receptor beta chains from one sample, sequenced in a study of T cells after yellow fever vaccination. MiXCR was run by TCRdb on the 5' RACE reads, yielding one entry per CDR3 protein. The sample holds about 320,000 distinct CDR3 sequences, around 4.4% seen once. The sequences come from PBMCs, collected 15 days after the yellow fever booster vaccination. The receptors shown here come from a man younger than 30 who received the YFV17D yellow fever vaccine.

The gene calls are TRBV30 and TRBJ2-5, with D unresolved. Germline CDR1 is GTSNPN and CDR2 is SVGIG (reference sequence). Trimming removed 1 base from V and 5 bases from J, with 5 bases in between. CDR3 length: 11 residues. The CDR3 DNA follows: TGTGCCTGGAGTGGATTGGAGACCCAGTACTTC. This codes for CAWSGLETQYF.

This clonotype was observed many times. The chain uses TRBV29-1 and TRBJ2-1; TRBD2 is a possible D gene (6 bases). The CDR3 runs to 14 residues. Trimming removed 5 bases at V and 0 bases at J, with 11 bases between. CDR1 is SQVTM and CDR2 is ANQGSEA in the germline V gene. The CDR3 sequence: CSVRGGDSYNEQFF. CDR3 nucleotides: TGCAGCGTTCGTGGAGGGGACTCCTACAATGAGCAGTTCTTC.

The chain has TRBV5-1 and TRBJ1-2; the D is unclear. V was pared by 2 bases and J by 6 bases, with 17 bases between. Germline lookup yields CDR1 SGHRS and CDR2 YFSETQ. The CDR3 totals 15 residues. This CDR3 is CASSFRPRGRNGYTF. The CDR3 DNA is TGCGCCAGCAGCTTCCGACCCAGAGGGCGGAATGGCTACACCTTC. The full variable domain, its missing parts supplied by reference TRBV5-1 and TRBJ1-2, is KAGVTQTPRYLIKTRGQQVTLSCSPISGHRSVSWYQQTPGQGLQFLFEYFSETQRNKGNFPGRFSGRQFSNSRSEMNVSTLELGDSALYLCASSFRPRGRNGYTFGSGTRLTVV.

At least ten counts were recorded for this clonotype. CDR3 DNA: TGCGCCAGCAGCTCGAGGCGGGCCAGCACAGATACGCAGTATTTT. Protein sequence: CASSSRRASTDTQYF. The chain recombines TRBV5-1 with TRBJ2-3, with a tentative D call TRBD2 (5 bases). Germline V lookup: CDR1 SGHRS, CDR2 YFSETQ. This CDR3 spans 15 amino acids. Trimming took 3 bases from V and 0 from J, leaving 11 bases between them. The full variable domain, with the rest looked up from reference TRBV5-1 and TRBJ2-3, is KAGVTQTPRYLIKTRGQQVTLSCSPISGHRSVSWYQQTPGQGLQFLFEYFSETQRNKGNFPGRFSGRQFSNSRSEMNVSTLELGDSALYLCASSSRRASTDTQYFGPGTRLTVL.

There are many counts of this clonotype. Germline is not matched at one junction end, which may reflect a read error. The chain employs TRBV6-5 and TRBJ2-6; D is ambiguous. CDR1 and CDR2 from the germline V gene are MNHEY and SVGAGI. The CDR3 length is 13 residues. CDR3 DNA: TGTGCCAGCAGCTACTCTGGGGCCAACGTCCTGACTTTC. It specifies CASSYSGANVLTF.

This clonotype came up many times. This sequence joins TRBV6-6 and TRBJ2-1; either TRBD1 or TRBD2 may supply D (5 bases each). Germline loops: CDR1 MNHNY, CDR2 SVGAGI (reference sequence). The CDR3 totals 13 residues. V lost 4 bases to trimming and J lost 6 bases, with 10 bases between them. This CDR3 is CASSSTGRNEQFF. The CDR3 coding sequence is TGTGCCAGCAGTTCGACGGGACGCAATGAGCAGTTCTTC.

The V call is TRBV4-3, the J call TRBJ2-7; D is perhaps TRBD1 (5 bases). The CDR3 spans 13 residues. V was cut by 5 bases and J by 3 bases, with 11 bases left in between. Germline loops: CDR1 LGHNA, CDR2 YSLEER. DNA for the CDR3: TGCGCCAGCAGCGTACAGGAGCACTACGAGCAGTACTTC. Translation: CASSVQEHYEQYF.

V is TRBV6-6 and J is TRBJ2-7; D unresolved. The CDR3 totals 13 residues. V gave up 2 bases and J gave up 2 bases, with 7 bases separating them. CDR1 MNHNY and CDR2 SVGAGI come from the germline V gene (reference sequence). This CDR3 reads CASSYETTYEQYF. The CDR3 bases are TGTGCCAGCAGTTACGAGACCACCTACGAGCAGTACTTC.

This clonotype was recorded a few times. This rearrangement joins TRBV7-9 to TRBJ2-7, with 7 positions matching TRBD2. The CDR3 length is 18 residues. Germline trimming cut 8 bases from V and 2 bases from J; bases unmatched to any gene: 21. Germline-derived CDR1 and CDR2 are SEHNR and FQNEAQ (reference sequence). CDR3 coding DNA: TGTGCCAGCGGGGGAGGGGAACTTCTTAAAGGGGATACCTACGAGCAGTACTTC. It encodes CASGGGELLKGDTYEQYF.

The chain employs TRBV19 and TRBJ1-6; D perhaps matches TRBD1 (6 bases). This CDR3 is 15 amino acids long. Germline V gene sequence: CDR1 LNHDA, CDR2 SQIVND (reference sequence). The germline V and J ends were trimmed by 9 bases and 8 bases, with 20 bases remaining between them. The CDR3 DNA reads TGTGCCAGCCAACAGGGTATTCGGGACTATTCACCCCTCCACTTT. It translates to CASQQGIRDYSPLHF.